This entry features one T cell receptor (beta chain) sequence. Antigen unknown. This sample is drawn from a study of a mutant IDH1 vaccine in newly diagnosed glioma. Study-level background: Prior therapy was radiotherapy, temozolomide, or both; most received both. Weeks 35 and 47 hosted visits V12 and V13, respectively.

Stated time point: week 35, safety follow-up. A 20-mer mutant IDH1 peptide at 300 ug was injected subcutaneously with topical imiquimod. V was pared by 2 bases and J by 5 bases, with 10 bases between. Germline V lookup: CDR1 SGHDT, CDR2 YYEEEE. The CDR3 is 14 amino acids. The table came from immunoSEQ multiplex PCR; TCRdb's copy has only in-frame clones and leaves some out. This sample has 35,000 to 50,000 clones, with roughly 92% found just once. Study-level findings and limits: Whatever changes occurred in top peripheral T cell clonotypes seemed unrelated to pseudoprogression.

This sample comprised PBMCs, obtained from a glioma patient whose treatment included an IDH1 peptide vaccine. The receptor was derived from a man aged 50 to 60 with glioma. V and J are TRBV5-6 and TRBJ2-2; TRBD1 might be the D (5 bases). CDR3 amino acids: CASSFFAGTGELFF. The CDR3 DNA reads TGTGCCAGCAGCTTTTTCGCAGGGACCGGGGAGCTGTTTTTT. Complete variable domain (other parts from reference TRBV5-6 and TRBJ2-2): DAGVTQSPTHLIKTRGQQVTLRCSPKSGHDTVSWYQQALGQGPQFIFQYYEEEERQRGNFPDRFSGHQFPNYSSELNVNALLLGDSALYLCASSFFAGTGELFFGEGSRLTVL.